The 16 T cell receptor beta chains below come from one sample, sequenced in a study of Ad26.COV2.S vaccination and SARS-CoV-2 variants (dated by TCRdb to the early 2020s). In the paper's terms, the treatment or condition label means: roughly 18 received Ad26.COV2.S at low or high dose, single or two shots; about 5 received placebo; per-sample allocation not given. For vaccine and placebo recipients, repertoires were sequenced using samples collected on day 63 after the first injection. Preparation of the library involved the immunoSEQ multiplex PCR assay. The table was pulled from immuneACCESS by TCRdb, which kept in-frame rearrangements only. Such tables lose some clones; where checked, under half of the loss comes from unresolved V genes, and the rest has no known cause. The sample yields 440,000 or so clones; around 89% were counted once. 1.7% of the sample rests with the top ten. The sequencing here drew on peripheral blood, taken in a trial of Ad26.COV2.S vaccine versus placebo. These receptor sequences come from a person between 18 and 65 years old who received the Ad26.COV2.S COVID-19 vaccine or a placebo.

The V gene is TRBV3-1 (or the pseudogene TRBV3-2), the J gene TRBJ2-6; possibly TRBD2 for D (5 bases). The CDR3 extends over 16 amino acids. Trimming stripped 1 base from V and 3 bases from J, with 10 bases between. CDR1 LGHDT and CDR2 YNNKEL come from the germline V gene (reference sequence). CDR3 sequence reads: CASSQAGRRGANVLTF. CDR3 coding DNA: TGTGCCAGCAGCCAAGCGGGGAGACGTGGGGCCAACGTCCTGACTTTC.

The rearrangement links TRBV14 to TRBJ2-5; 9 nucleotides match TRBD2. The CDR3 runs 17 residues. Germline V gives CDR1 SGHDN, CDR2 FVKESK. J gave up 9 bases and V 3 bases, and 17 bases lay outside the gene matches. CDR3 residues: CASSQPPGLASGGAQYF. CDR3 in DNA: TGTGCCAGCAGCCAGCCGCCGGGACTAGCTTCTGGCGGGGCCCAGTACTTC.

The rearrangement links TRBV5-1 to TRBJ1-4; TRBD1 is a possible D gene (5 bases). CDR3 length equals 16 residues. CDR1 SGHRS and CDR2 YFSETQ come from the germline V gene. The V and J ends lost 4 bases and 1 base respectively, with 14 bases between them. CDR3 coding DNA: TGCGCCAGCAGCGGCTCGGGGCAGGGAACTAATGAAAAACTGTTTTTT. Translation: CASSGSGQGTNEKLFF. Variable domain in full (rest from reference TRBV5-1 and TRBJ1-4): KAGVTQTPRYLIKTRGQQVTLSCSPISGHRSVSWYQQTPGQGLQFLFEYFSETQRNKGNFPGRFSGRQFSNSRSEMNVSTLELGDSALYLCASSGSGQGTNEKLFFGSGTQLSVL.

CDR3 residues: CASSQEVTGRESGGYTF. The CDR3 nucleotides read TGCGCCAGCAGCCAAGAAGTTACGGGCAGGGAGTCAGGAGGCTACACCTTC. This chain links TRBV4-1 with TRBJ1-2; D is possibly TRBD1 (5 bases). Looked up from germline, CDR1 is MGHRA and CDR2 is YSYEKL. Trimming stripped 0 bases from V and 8 bases from J, with 22 bases between. The CDR3 has 17 amino acids.

The V call is TRBV4-3, the J call TRBJ2-2; D may correspond to TRBD1 or TRBD2 (5 bases each). Per germline, CDR1 LGHNA and CDR2 YSLEER. Trimming pared 2 bases from V and 6 bases from J, leaving 16 bases between. The CDR3 loop spans 16 amino acids. This CDR3 is CASSQNPGQQAGELFF. CDR3 DNA sequence: TGCGCCAGCAGCCAAAACCCGGGGCAACAGGCCGGGGAGCTGTTTTTT.

V usage is TRBV2 and J usage is TRBJ2-2; a possible D gene is TRBD1 (5 bases). CDR3 length: 13 amino acids. V lost 9 bases, J lost 3 bases, and 11 bases lay in between. Germline CDR1 and CDR2: SNHLY and FYNNEI. CDR3 loop: CARSKGYTGELFF. For the CDR3, the DNA is TGTGCCAGAAGTAAGGGGTACACCGGGGAGCTGTTTTTT.

The CDR3 spells CASSLVVSANEQFF. Here the CDR3 DNA reads TGTGCCAGCAGCTTAGTGGTTAGCGCAAATGAGCAGTTCTTC. This rearrangement joins TRBV7-8 to TRBJ2-1; D may be TRBD2 (5 bases). Germline loops: CDR1 SGHVS, CDR2 FQNEAQ. There are 14 residues in the CDR3. Trimming cost V 1 base and J 7 bases, with 11 bases left between them.

This chain connects TRBV29-1 to TRBJ2-5, with TRBD2 matching 8 bases. Trimming at V came to 7 bases and at J to 5 bases, leaving 6 bases not matched to a gene. The germline CDR1 and CDR2 sequences are SQVTM and ANQGSEA. The CDR3 is 12 residues long. Here the CDR3 reads CSATGGVETQYF. The CDR3 coding sequence is TGCAGCGCCACCGGGGGGGTTGAGACCCAGTACTTC.

The CDR3: CASSLGGISYEQYF. CDR3 in DNA: TGTGCCAGCAGCCTCGGAGGAATCTCCTACGAGCAGTACTTC. V usage is TRBV5-4 and J usage is TRBJ2-7, with D perhaps matching TRBD2 (5 bases). Between the trimmed V and J ends, which lost 4 bases and 0 bases, there was a span of 11 bases. Germline CDR1 is SGHNT and CDR2 is YYREEE (reference sequence). The CDR3 runs 14 residues.

To note about this clone: Different DNA sequences within this sample yield the same CDR3. J is TRBJ2-7 and V is TRBV6-5; D is perhaps TRBD2 (5 bases). The germline V and J ends were trimmed by 5 bases and 7 bases, with 9 bases remaining between them. Germline CDR1 is MNHEY and CDR2 is SVGAGI. The CDR3 consists of 11 residues. The CDR3, as DNA: TGTGCCAGCAGTCGGGGATTGGAGCAGTACTTC. Translation: CASSRGLEQYF.

The chain employs TRBV20-1 and TRBJ2-5; D remains unclear. Germline CDR1 is DFQATT and CDR2 is SNEGSKA (reference sequence). The CDR3 totals 10 residues. The CDR3 coding sequence is TGCAGCGGCCTATTGGAGACCCAGTACTTC. Translating gives CSGLLETQYF.

This clone was counted once. The V and J genes are TRBV4-1 and TRBJ1-1; 8 bases match TRBD1. After removal of 4 bases from V and 0 bases from J, the junction contained 13 bases not matched to a gene. The CDR3 has 18 amino acids. CDR1 and CDR2 from the germline V gene are MGHRA and YSYEKL. The CDR3 here is CASSLNDRGFKMNTEAFF. The DNA for the CDR3 is TGCGCCAGCAGCCTAAACGACAGGGGATTTAAAATGAACACTGAAGCTTTCTTT.

The chain joins TRBV7-9 to TRBJ2-1, with D unresolved. Germline V gives CDR1 SEHNR, CDR2 FQNEAQ (reference sequence). There are 16 residues in the CDR3. V lost 2 bases to trimming and J lost 6 bases, with 17 bases between them. The CDR3 nucleotides are TGTGCCAGCAGCTTAAGTCCGGCAGCACCCTCCAATGAGCAGTTCTTC. It is translated as CASSLSPAAPSNEQFF.

The chain's CDR3 is CASSDRASAEAFF. The CDR3 region has the DNA TGTGCCAGCAGCGACAGGGCGTCGGCTGAAGCTTTCTTT. The genes are TRBV5-4 and TRBJ1-1; 7 bases agree with TRBD1. The V gene end was trimmed by 4 bases and the J gene end by 6 bases; junction bases not matched to a gene: 6. This CDR3 comprises 13 residues. Germline V gene data show CDR1 as SGHNT and CDR2 as YYREEE (reference sequence).

The V and J genes are TRBV6-5 and TRBJ1-5; the D gene is possibly TRBD1 (5 bases). Trimming removed 0 bases at V and 1 base at J, with 7 bases between. The CDR3 is 15 residues long. CDR1 is MNHEY, CDR2 SVGAGI, per germline. CDR3 DNA sequence: TGTGCCAGCAGTTACTCCCAGGGAAGCAATCAGCCCCAGCATTTT. Translating gives CASSYSQGSNQPQHF.

This clone was detected once. The J gene is TRBJ2-7, the V gene TRBV4-1; D remains ambiguous. Per germline, CDR1 MGHRA and CDR2 YSYEKL. The CDR3 length is 14 residues. The ends were cut back, 1 base at V and 1 base at J, with 8 bases in the middle. The CDR3 region has the DNA TGCGCCAGCAGCCAAGGGTTAACTTCCTACGAGCAGTACTTC. Translated: CASSQGLTSYEQYF.